The clone carrying this T cell receptor (beta chain) was detected a few times. What it binds is unknown. With 0 bases clipped from V and 3 bases from J, the junction kept 5 bases outside the gene matches. Germline lookup yields CDR1 MNHEY and CDR2 SVGEGT. This CDR3 is 17 amino acids long. PCR was performed a second time for about 7 to 11 cycles using a sample-barcoded 5' primer and a J-beta primer mix. From the 5' RACE reads, TCRdb called clonotypes with MiXCR, one entry per CDR3 protein. This sample has some 800,000 distinct CDR3 sequences, with around a quarter found just once. The source of the sample is a study of blood T cells in healthy people across ages. Study-level findings and limits: It was the long-lived donors that had more naive CD4+ cells and higher diversity than aged donors.

It was 8 to 10 milliliters of peripheral blood that were drawn from each donor. The sample also formed part of further work on T cells of mothers and their children.

V usage is TRBV6-2 or TRBV6-3 and J usage is TRBJ2-2; TRBD1 matches at 9 bases. This clonotype originated in a boy younger than 18 in good health. Sequenced: blood. In nucleotides, the CDR3 is TGTGCCAGCAGTTACTCGCGGCGACAGGGGGACACCGGGGAGCTGTTTTTT. Translating gives CASSYSRRQGDTGELFF.